This entry concerns a single T cell receptor beta chain. The PCR contained 60 Vbeta and 13 Jbeta primers. The method was immunoSEQ multiplex PCR; TCRdb's version includes in-frame clones alone and lacks a portion of them. The sample carries 95,000 to 150,000 clones, 50% to 80% recorded once. Trimming took off 1 base at V and 6 bases at J, with 15 bases between the two ends. This CDR3 contains 14 residues. In germline, CDR1 is GTSNPN, CDR2 SVGIG (reference sequence). This specimen comes from a study of cytomegalovirus exposure and HLA in healthy donors. The receptor comes from a woman aged 40 to 55 in good health and CMV-seropositive. The chain recombines TRBV30 with TRBJ1-2; D remains unclear. Sequenced input: PBMCs. The chain's CDR3 is CAWSADNFPNGYTF. The CDR3 coding sequence is TGTGCCTGGAGTGCCGACAACTTCCCCAATGGCTACACCTTC.